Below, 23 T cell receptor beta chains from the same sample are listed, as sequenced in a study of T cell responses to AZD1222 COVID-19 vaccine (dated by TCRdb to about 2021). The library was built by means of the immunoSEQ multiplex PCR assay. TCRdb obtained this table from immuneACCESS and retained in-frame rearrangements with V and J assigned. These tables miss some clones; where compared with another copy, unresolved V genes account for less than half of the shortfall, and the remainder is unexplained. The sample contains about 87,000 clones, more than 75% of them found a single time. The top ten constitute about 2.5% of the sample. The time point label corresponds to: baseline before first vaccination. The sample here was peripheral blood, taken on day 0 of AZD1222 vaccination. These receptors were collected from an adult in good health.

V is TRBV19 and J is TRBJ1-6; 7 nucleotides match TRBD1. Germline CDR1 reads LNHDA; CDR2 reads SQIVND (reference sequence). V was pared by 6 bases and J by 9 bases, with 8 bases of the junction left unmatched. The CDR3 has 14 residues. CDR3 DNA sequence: TGTGCCAGTAGCCCGACAGGGTACGGTTCACCCCTCCACTTT. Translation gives CASSPTGYGSPLHF.

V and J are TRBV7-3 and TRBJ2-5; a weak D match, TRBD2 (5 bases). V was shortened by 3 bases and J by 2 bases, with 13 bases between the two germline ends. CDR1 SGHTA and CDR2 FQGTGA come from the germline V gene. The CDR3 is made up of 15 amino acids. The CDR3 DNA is TGTGCCAGCAGCTTGACCCCGGAGGCTCAAGAGACCCAGTACTTC. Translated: CASSLTPEAQETQYF.

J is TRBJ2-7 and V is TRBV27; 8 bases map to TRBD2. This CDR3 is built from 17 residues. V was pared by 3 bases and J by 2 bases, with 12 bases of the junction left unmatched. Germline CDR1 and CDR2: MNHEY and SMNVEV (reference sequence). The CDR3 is CASSFRGIAGHPYEQYF. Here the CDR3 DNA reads TGTGCCAGCAGTTTTCGGGGAATAGCGGGGCATCCCTACGAGCAGTACTTC.

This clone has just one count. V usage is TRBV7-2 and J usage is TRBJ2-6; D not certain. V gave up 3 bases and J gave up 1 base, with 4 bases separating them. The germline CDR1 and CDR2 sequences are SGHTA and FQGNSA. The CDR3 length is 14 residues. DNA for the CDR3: TGTGCCAGCAGCTTGGTTTCTGGGGCCAACGTCCTGACTTTC. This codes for CASSLVSGANVLTF.

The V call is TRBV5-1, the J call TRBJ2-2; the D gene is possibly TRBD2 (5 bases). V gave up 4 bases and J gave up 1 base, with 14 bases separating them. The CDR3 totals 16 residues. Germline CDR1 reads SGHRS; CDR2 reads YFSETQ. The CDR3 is CASSLRTGVNTGELFF. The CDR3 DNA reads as TGCGCCAGCAGCCTAAGGACTGGGGTGAACACCGGGGAGCTGTTTTTT.

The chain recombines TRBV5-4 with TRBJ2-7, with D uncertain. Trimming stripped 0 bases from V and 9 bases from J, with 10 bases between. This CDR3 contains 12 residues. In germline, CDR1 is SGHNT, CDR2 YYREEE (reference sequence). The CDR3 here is CASSLDVGRQYF. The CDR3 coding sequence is TGTGCCAGCAGCTTGGATGTGGGTAGGCAGTACTTC.

The chain's CDR3 is CASSPVQGGIYGYTF. CDR3 DNA sequence: TGTGCCAGCTCACCAGTTCAAGGGGGGATCTATGGCTACACCTTC. V is TRBV18 and J is TRBJ1-2, with D tentatively TRBD1 (6 bases). The CDR3 is 15 residues long. Germline V lookup: CDR1 KGHSH, CDR2 LQKENI. Trimming stripped 2 bases from V and 4 bases from J, with 14 bases between.

The CDR3 spells CASSLGGQGVHEQYF. The CDR3 DNA reads as TGTGCCAGCAGCTTAGGGGGTCAGGGGGTCCACGAGCAGTACTTC. V gene TRBV7-8 combines with J gene TRBJ2-7; 7 bases agree with TRBD1. This CDR3 is 15 amino acids long. CDR1 is SGHVS, CDR2 FQNEAQ, per germline. The junction had 8 bases not matched to a gene; V was cut back by 1 base and J by 5 bases.

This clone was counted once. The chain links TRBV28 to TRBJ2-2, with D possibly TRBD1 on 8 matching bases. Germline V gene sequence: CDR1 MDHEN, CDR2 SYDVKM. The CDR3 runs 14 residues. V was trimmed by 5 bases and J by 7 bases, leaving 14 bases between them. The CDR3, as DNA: TGTGCCAGCAGTCGAACAGGGGGGGACGGGGAGCTGTTTTTT. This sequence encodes CASSRTGGDGELFF.

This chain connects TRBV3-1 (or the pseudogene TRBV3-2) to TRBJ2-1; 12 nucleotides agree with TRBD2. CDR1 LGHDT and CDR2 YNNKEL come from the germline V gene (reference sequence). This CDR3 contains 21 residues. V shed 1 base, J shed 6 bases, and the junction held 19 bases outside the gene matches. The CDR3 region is CASSQVTTSGRAVGYRNEQFF. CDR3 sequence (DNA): TGTGCCAGCAGCCAAGTAACGACTAGCGGGAGAGCGGTGGGATATCGCAATGAGCAGTTCTTC.

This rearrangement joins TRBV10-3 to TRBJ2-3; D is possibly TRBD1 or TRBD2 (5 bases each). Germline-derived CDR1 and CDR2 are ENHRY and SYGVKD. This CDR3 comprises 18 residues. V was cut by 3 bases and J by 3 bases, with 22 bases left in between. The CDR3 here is CAISETWDLGSVTDTQYF. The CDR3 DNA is TGTGCCATCAGTGAAACGTGGGACCTGGGTTCGGTGACAGATACGCAGTATTTT.

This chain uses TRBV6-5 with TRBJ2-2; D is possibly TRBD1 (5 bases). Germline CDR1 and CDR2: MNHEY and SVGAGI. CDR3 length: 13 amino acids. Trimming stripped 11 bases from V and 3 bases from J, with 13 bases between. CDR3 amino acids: CAGRKTDTGELFF. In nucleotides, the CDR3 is TGTGCCGGCCGGAAGACAGACACCGGGGAGCTGTTTTTT.

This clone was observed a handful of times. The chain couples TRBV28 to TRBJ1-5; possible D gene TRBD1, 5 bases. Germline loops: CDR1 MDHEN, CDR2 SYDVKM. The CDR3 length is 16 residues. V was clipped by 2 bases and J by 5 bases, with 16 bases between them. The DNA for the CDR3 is TGTGCCAGCAGTTTAGTTGTCGGGGGGTGGCATCAGCCCCAGCATTTT. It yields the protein CASSLVVGGWHQPQHF.

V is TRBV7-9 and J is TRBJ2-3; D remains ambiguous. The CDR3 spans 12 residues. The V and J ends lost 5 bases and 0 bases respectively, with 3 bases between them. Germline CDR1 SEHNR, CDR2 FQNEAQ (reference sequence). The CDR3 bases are TGTGCCAGCAGCATAAGCACAGATACGCAGTATTTT. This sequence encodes CASSISTDTQYF.

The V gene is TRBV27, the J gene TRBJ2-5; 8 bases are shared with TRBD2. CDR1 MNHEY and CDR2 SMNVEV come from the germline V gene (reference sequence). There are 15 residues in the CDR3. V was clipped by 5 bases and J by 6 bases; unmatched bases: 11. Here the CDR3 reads CASSPPGAGGQTQYF. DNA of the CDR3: TGTGCCAGCAGTCCACCAGGGGCGGGGGGCCAGACCCAGTACTTC.

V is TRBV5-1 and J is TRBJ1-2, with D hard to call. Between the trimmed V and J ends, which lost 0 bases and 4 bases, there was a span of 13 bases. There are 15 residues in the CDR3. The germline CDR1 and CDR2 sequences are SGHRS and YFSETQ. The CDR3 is CASSLGLLAFYGYTF. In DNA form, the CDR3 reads TGCGCCAGCAGCTTGGGGCTCCTGGCTTTCTATGGCTACACCTTC.

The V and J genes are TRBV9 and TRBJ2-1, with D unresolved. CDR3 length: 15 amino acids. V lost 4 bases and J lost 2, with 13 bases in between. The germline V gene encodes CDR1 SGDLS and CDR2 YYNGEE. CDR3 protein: CASSLQGRAYNEQFF. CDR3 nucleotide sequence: TGTGCCAGCAGCCTCCAAGGACGAGCCTACAATGAGCAGTTCTTC.

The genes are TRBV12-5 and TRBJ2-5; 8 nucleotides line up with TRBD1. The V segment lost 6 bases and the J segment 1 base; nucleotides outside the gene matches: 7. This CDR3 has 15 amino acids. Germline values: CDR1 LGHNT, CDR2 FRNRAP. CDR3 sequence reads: CASGSGQETQETQYF. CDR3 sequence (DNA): TGTGCTAGTGGGTCGGGACAGGAAACCCAAGAGACCCAGTACTTC.

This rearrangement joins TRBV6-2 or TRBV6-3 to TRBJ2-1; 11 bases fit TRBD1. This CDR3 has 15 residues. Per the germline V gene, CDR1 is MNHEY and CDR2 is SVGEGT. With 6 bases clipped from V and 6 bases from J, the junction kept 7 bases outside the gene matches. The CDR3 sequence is CASSWTGGEGNEQFF. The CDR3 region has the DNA TGTGCCAGCAGCTGGACAGGGGGCGAGGGCAATGAGCAGTTCTTC.

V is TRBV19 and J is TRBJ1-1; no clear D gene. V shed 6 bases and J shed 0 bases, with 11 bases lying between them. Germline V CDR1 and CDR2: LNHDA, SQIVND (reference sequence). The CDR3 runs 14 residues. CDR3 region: CASRDLPMNTEAFF. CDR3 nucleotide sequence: TGTGCCAGTAGGGACCTACCTATGAACACTGAAGCTTTCTTT.

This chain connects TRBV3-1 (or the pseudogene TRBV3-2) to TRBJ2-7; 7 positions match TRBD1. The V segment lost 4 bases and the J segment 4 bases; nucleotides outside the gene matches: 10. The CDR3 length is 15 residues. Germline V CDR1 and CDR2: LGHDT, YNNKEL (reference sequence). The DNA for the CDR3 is TGTGCCAGCAGCCCCTCGGCTAACAGGGGATACGAGCAGTACTTC. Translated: CASSPSANRGYEQYF.

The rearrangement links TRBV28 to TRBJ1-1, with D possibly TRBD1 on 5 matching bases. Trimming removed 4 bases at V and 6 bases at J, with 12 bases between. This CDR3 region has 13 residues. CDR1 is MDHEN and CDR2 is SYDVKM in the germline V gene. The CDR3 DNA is TGTGCCAGCAGTTCAGGGTTTTCCCCTGAAGCTTTCTTT. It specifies CASSSGFSPEAFF.

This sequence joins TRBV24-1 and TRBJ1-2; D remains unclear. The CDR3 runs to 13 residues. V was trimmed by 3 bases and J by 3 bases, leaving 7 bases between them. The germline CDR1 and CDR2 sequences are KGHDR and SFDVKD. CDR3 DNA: TGTGCCACCAGTGATCGCGGGGACTATGGCTACACCTTC. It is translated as CATSDRGDYGYTF.